Reported below is one T cell receptor (beta chain). These data belong to a study of blood T cell repertoires in COVID-19. The study drew participants aged roughly 18 to 89 years from about two dozen US areas. Two negative PCRs, clearance, or symptom resolution were required of recovered Cohort 3 donors. The V gene end was trimmed by 1 base and the J gene end by 2 bases; junction bases not matched to a gene: 19. The CDR3 is 21 residues long. CDR1 and CDR2 (germline): LGHNA, YNFKEQ. Profiled with immunoSEQ multiplex PCR; TCRdb holds only in-frame clones, not every one. The sample has roughly 250,000 clones, around nine tenths seen once.

This TCR was sampled from a woman between 45 and 60 years old who had recovered from COVID-19. The chain has TRBV4-2 and TRBJ1-5, with TRBD1 matching over 8 bases. The sample was PBMCs or T cells enriched from blood (not recorded which). The CDR3 reads CASSQVGSSGGRVVGNQPQHF. CDR3 coding DNA: TGTGCCAGCAGCCAAGTAGGGAGCTCAGGGGGCCGGGTGGTGGGCAATCAGCCCCAGCATTTT.